What follows are 21 T cell receptor beta chains derived from one specimen sequenced in a study of T cell responses to AZD1222 COVID-19 vaccine. Libraries were prepared by immunoSEQ multiplex PCR; TCRdb keeps only in-frame clonotypes and omits some of them. The sample includes 110,000 or so clones, approximately 89% of them seen just once. Sequencing was performed on peripheral blood, taken 28 days after the second AZD1222 dose. The receptors were gathered from an adult who received the AZD1222 COVID-19 vaccine.

This rearrangement joins TRBV6-2 or TRBV6-3 to TRBJ1-1; D unclear. CDR1 and CDR2 from the germline V gene are MNHEY and SVGEGT. The CDR3 totals 15 residues. V was pared by 0 bases and J by 5 bases, with 13 bases between. The CDR3 sequence: CASSYSPGPTTEAFF. Written as DNA, the CDR3 is TGTGCCAGCAGTTACTCCCCTGGACCCACAACTGAAGCTTTCTTT.

The chain links TRBV5-4 to TRBJ2-3, with TRBD1 matching 9 bases. CDR3 length equals 15 residues. Germline CDR1 is SGHNT and CDR2 is YYREEE (reference sequence). V gave up 0 bases and J gave up 5 bases; unmatched junction bases: 4. The CDR3 reads CASSLGQGVRDTQYF. CDR3 in DNA: TGTGCCAGCAGCTTGGGACAGGGGGTAAGAGATACGCAGTATTTT.

This clone was seen just once. This chain uses TRBV3-1 (or the pseudogene TRBV3-2) with TRBJ1-6; 8 bases are shared with TRBD1. Trimming cost V 8 bases and J 3 bases; bases outside gene matches: 0. From germline, CDR1 is LGHDT and CDR2 YNNKEL (reference sequence). The CDR3 is 13 residues long. CDR3 residues: CASDRGYNSPLHF. DNA for the CDR3: TGTGCCAGCGACAGGGGCTATAATTCACCCCTCCACTTT.

This clone was recorded only once. The V and J genes are TRBV5-1 and TRBJ2-5; 9 nucleotides line up with TRBD2. The CDR3 spans 16 residues. The V gene end was trimmed by 1 base and the J gene end by 2 bases; junction bases not matched to a gene: 6. Germline V gene lookup returns CDR1 SGHRS and CDR2 YFSETQ. In DNA, the CDR3 is TGCGCCAGCAGCTTGAAGCGGGGGGCATCTCAAGAGACCCAGTACTTC. Its protein is CASSLKRGASQETQYF. The complete variable domain, with remaining parts taken from reference TRBV5-1 and TRBJ2-5, reads KAGVTQTPRYLIKTRGQQVTLSCSPISGHRSVSWYQQTPGQGLQFLFEYFSETQRNKGNFPGRFSGRQFSNSRSEMNVSTLELGDSALYLCASSLKRGASQETQYFGPGTRLLVL.

This chain connects TRBV24-1 to TRBJ2-1; D is uncertain. Trimming pared 4 bases from V and 8 bases from J, leaving 14 bases between. This CDR3 is 14 amino acids long. Germline-derived CDR1 and CDR2 are KGHDR and SFDVKD. This chain's CDR3 is CATSDSRTSDEQFF. For the CDR3, the DNA is TGTGCCACCAGTGACTCAAGAACTTCGGATGAGCAGTTCTTC.

This chain uses TRBV12-3 or TRBV12-4 with TRBJ1-2; D not certain. The CDR3 covers 13 residues. Trimming took 7 bases from V and 0 from J, leaving 9 bases between them. CDR3 nucleotides: TGTGCCAGCAAATATACCTCTAACTATGGCTACACCTTC. Encoded protein: CASKYTSNYGYTF.

J is TRBJ2-3 and V is TRBV28; 8 bases are shared with TRBD1. CDR3 length equals 14 residues. Per the germline V gene, CDR1 is MDHEN and CDR2 is SYDVKM. Trimming at V came to 8 bases and at J to 1 base, leaving 5 bases not matched to a gene. CDR3 loop: CASLPGGGTDTQYF. In DNA, the CDR3 is TGTGCCAGCCTCCCAGGGGGCGGCACAGATACGCAGTATTTT.

This chain joins TRBV12-3 or TRBV12-4 and TRBJ1-1; 9 bases match TRBD1. CDR3 length: 13 residues. Trimming cost V 6 bases and J 5 bases; bases outside gene matches: 4. CDR3 DNA sequence: TGTGCCAGCAGAGACAGGGGGAGGACTGAAGCTTTCTTT. Translating it yields CASRDRGRTEAFF.

The CDR3 nucleotides read TGTGCCAGCAGAGAACAGGGGTATAATTCACCCCTCCACTTT. Protein sequence: CASREQGYNSPLHF. V and J are TRBV7-2 and TRBJ1-6; 7 bases are shared with TRBD1. V trimming: 6 bases; J trimming: 4 bases; junction bases outside the gene matches: 3. From germline, CDR1 is SGHTA and CDR2 FQGNSA. The CDR3 has 14 amino acids.

V usage is TRBV12-3 or TRBV12-4 and J usage is TRBJ1-2; D is undetermined. V shed 6 bases and J shed 7 bases, with 15 bases lying between them. The CDR3 contains 13 residues. The CDR3 bases are TGTGCCAGCAGCGGTAGGGAAACCTCTGGCTACACCTTC. This codes for CASSGRETSGYTF.

The CDR3 sequence: CASSQDRSASVSYNEQFF. The DNA of the CDR3 is TGTGCCAGCAGCCAAGATCGCTCGGCTAGCGTCTCCTACAATGAGCAGTTCTTC. The V gene is TRBV4-2, the J gene TRBJ2-1, with a tentative D call TRBD2 (6 bases). The V end was cut by 0 bases, the J end by 0 bases, with 15 bases between. CDR1 and CDR2 from the germline V gene are LGHNA and YNFKEQ. This CDR3 is built from 18 residues.

The chain recombines TRBV6-5 with TRBJ2-7; D possibly corresponds to TRBD1 (5 bases). The germline gives CDR1 MNHEY, CDR2 SVGAGI. The CDR3 totals 13 residues. The V end was cut by 7 bases, the J end by 3 bases, with 13 bases between. This CDR3 is CASTSGRDYEQYF. CDR3 nucleotides: TGTGCCAGCACATCGGGCAGGGACTACGAGCAGTACTTC.

The chain is built from TRBV7-3 and TRBJ2-5; either TRBD1 or TRBD2 may fit D (6 bases each). This CDR3 is 12 amino acids long. With 8 bases removed from V and 5 bases from J, the gap between germline ends came to 12 bases. In germline, CDR1 is SGHTA, CDR2 FQGTGA. The CDR3 protein is CASSGGGETQYF. CDR3 DNA: TGTGCCAGCTCCGGGGGCGGCGAGACCCAGTACTTC.

This clone was recorded only once. This rearrangement joins TRBV7-2 to TRBJ2-3; tentatively, D is TRBD1 (5 bases). CDR3 length equals 14 residues. With 1 base removed from V and 4 bases from J, the gap between germline ends came to 9 bases. Germline loops: CDR1 SGHTA, CDR2 FQGNSA. CDR3 sequence: CASSLEGAPDTQYF. The CDR3 DNA is TGTGCCAGCAGCTTAGAAGGGGCCCCAGATACGCAGTATTTT.

This chain uses TRBV6-5 with TRBJ2-7, with 11 bases lining up with TRBD1. Per the germline V gene, CDR1 is MNHEY and CDR2 is SVGAGI. The V segment lost 5 bases and the J segment 6 bases; nucleotides outside the gene matches: 3. The CDR3 extends over 13 amino acids. CDR3 sequence (DNA): TGTGCCAGCAGTCCGGGACAGGGGGTCGAGCAGTACTTC. Protein sequence: CASSPGQGVEQYF.

This clone was seen a few times. This chain joins TRBV6-2 or TRBV6-3 and TRBJ1-1; D is unresolved. The germline gives CDR1 MNHEY, CDR2 SVGEGT. This CDR3 has 15 amino acids. Trimming removed 2 bases at V and 0 bases at J, with 10 bases between. This CDR3 is CASSYLPGLNTEAFF. The CDR3 DNA reads as TGTGCCAGCAGTTACCTCCCCGGCTTGAACACTGAAGCTTTCTTT.

The chain couples TRBV29-1 to TRBJ1-4; TRBD1 aligns across 8 bases. Germline V gives CDR1 SQVTM, CDR2 ANQGSEA. The V gene end was trimmed by 4 bases and the J gene end by 5 bases; junction bases not matched to a gene: 6. This CDR3 contains 14 residues. The CDR3 coding sequence is TGCAGCGTTGGGGGGACAGGTCAGAATGAAAAACTGTTTTTT. Its protein product is CSVGGTGQNEKLFF.

The V gene is TRBV2, the J gene TRBJ1-4; D might be TRBD1 (6 bases). The CDR3 is 15 amino acids. The germline V and J ends were trimmed by 6 bases and 0 bases, with 11 bases remaining between them. Germline V gives CDR1 SNHLY, CDR2 FYNNEI. The CDR3 DNA follows: TGTGCCAGCAGGGGGACACCCGCAACTAATGAAAAACTGTTTTTT. Protein product: CASRGTPATNEKLFF.

This clone was recorded only once. The V gene is TRBV14, the J gene TRBJ2-5; D is undetermined. CDR1 is SGHDN, CDR2 FVKESK, per germline. CDR3 length equals 13 residues. The V end was cut by 1 base, the J end by 7 bases, with 10 bases between. The CDR3 region is CASSQVSSGTQYF. For the CDR3, the DNA is TGTGCCAGCAGCCAAGTGAGCTCCGGGACCCAGTACTTC.

The chain recombines TRBV7-9 with TRBJ1-2, with 11 positions matching TRBD1. Germline V gene data show CDR1 as SEHNR and CDR2 as FQNEAQ (reference sequence). There are 16 residues in the CDR3. V was pared by 0 bases and J by 6 bases, with 6 bases of the junction left unmatched. The CDR3 DNA is TGTGCCAGCAGCTTAGCAGAACTGGACAGGGGGCATGGCTACACCTTC. Protein: CASSLAELDRGHGYTF.

The CDR3 nucleotides read TGTGCCAGCAGTCCGACTTGGGGCCCTTTGCTAGCAAAGTACTTC. Residues: CASSPTWGPLLAKYF. The chain carries TRBV28 and TRBJ2-7; either TRBD1 or TRBD2 may fit D (5 bases each). The CDR3 runs 15 residues. Germline V lookup: CDR1 MDHEN, CDR2 SYDVKM. The V gene lost 5 bases and the J gene lost 11 bases, with 25 bases spanning the gap.